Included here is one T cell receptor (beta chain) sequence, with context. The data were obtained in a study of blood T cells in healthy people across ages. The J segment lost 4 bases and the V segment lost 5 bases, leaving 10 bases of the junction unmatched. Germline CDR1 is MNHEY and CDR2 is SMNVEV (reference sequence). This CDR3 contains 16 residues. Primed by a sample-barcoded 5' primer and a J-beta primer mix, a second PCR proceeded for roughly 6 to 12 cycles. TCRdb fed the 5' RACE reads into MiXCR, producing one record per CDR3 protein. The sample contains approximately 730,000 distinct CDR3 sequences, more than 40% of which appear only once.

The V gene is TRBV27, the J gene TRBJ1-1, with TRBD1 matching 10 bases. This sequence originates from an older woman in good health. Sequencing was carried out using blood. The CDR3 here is CASSRDIGQGGTEAFF. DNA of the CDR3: TGTGCCAGCAGTCGTGACATCGGACAGGGGGGCACTGAAGCTTTCTTT.